The 5 T cell receptor beta chains in this list originate from one sample, sequenced in a study of identical twins. MiXCR was run by TCRdb on the 5' RACE reads, yielding one entry per CDR3 protein. The data contain fewer than 650,000 distinct CDR3 sequences, roughly 7.1% of them singletons. The same data also contributed to another study, on yellow fever vaccine responses in identical twins.

The sequencing sample was made of PBMCs. The source of these receptors is a woman between 18 and 29 years old in good health.

This clonotype occurred many times. The J gene is TRBJ2-3, the V gene TRBV5-1; D possibly matches TRBD1 or TRBD2 (5 bases each). Trimming stripped 0 bases from V and 2 bases from J, with 10 bases between. The V gene's germline CDR1 is SGHRS and CDR2 YFSETQ. The CDR3 length is 15 residues. The CDR3 is CASSLGGTATDTQYF. CDR3 nucleotides: TGCGCCAGCAGCTTGGGGGGGACGGCCACAGATACGCAGTATTTT.

This clonotype was counted between two and nine times. The chain carries TRBV25-1 and TRBJ2-2; D perhaps matches TRBD1 (6 bases). The ends were cut back, 4 bases at V and 4 bases at J, with 10 bases in the middle. This CDR3 contains 14 residues. Germline V CDR1 and CDR2: MGHDK, SYGVNS. The CDR3 protein is CASSVRDTTGELFF. As DNA, the CDR3 is TGTGCCAGCAGTGTCCGGGACACCACCGGGGAGCTGTTTTTT. The whole variable domain, remainder taken from reference TRBV25-1 and TRBJ2-2, is EADIYQTPRYLVIGTGKKITLECSQTMGHDKMYWYQQDPGMELHLIHYSYGVNSTEKGDLSSESTVSRIRTEHFPLTLESARPSHTSQYLCASSVRDTTGELFFGEGSRLTVL.

This clonotype was counted at least ten times. J is TRBJ2-7 and V is TRBV6-5; D gene uncertain. There are 12 residues in the CDR3. Trimming left V 6 bases short and J 3 bases short, with 9 bases between. Per germline, CDR1 MNHEY and CDR2 SVGAGI. The CDR3 protein is CASRKNSYEQYF. The CDR3 DNA reads TGTGCCAGCAGGAAAAACAGCTACGAGCAGTACTTC.

This clonotype has a count of ten or more. At one end, the junction sequence differs from germline, possibly due to a read error. The CDR3 loop reads CANSPSLDTQYF. In DNA, the CDR3 is TGTGCCAACAGTCCTAGCTTAGATACGCAGTATTTT. The rearrangement uses TRBV10-3 and TRBJ2-3; D possibly corresponds to TRBD2 (5 bases). This CDR3 comprises 12 residues. CDR1 and CDR2 from the germline V gene are ENHRY and SYGVKD.

This clonotype has more than one count but fewer than ten. This rearrangement joins TRBV7-3 to TRBJ2-2; D assignment may be TRBD1 or TRBD2 (5 bases each). Trimming removed 0 bases at V and 5 bases at J, with 25 bases between. CDR3 length equals 20 residues. Germline CDR1 SGHTA, CDR2 FQGTGA. In DNA, the CDR3 is TGTGCCAGCAGCTTAACCTATTCCGTCGGGACGGGAACGGGAACCGGGGAGCTGTTTTTT. Residues: CASSLTYSVGTGTGTGELFF.